A single sample gave rise to the 9 T cell receptor beta chains below, sequenced in a study of T-cell reconstitution after alpha-beta-depleted transplantation in children. It was with unique molecular identifiers that the TCRbeta library was prepared. MiXCR, applied by TCRdb to the PCR reads, yields one record per CDR3 protein. The table records fewer than 1 million distinct CDR3 sequences, under 20% of them present only once. This material consisted of PBMCs, mostly from graft donor cells, taken 360 days after TCRalphabeta/CD19-depleted stem cell transplant. Receptors were obtained from a male patient younger than 18 who had a stem cell transplant for acute lymphoblastic leukemia, so the T cells may come from the graft donor.

The V gene is TRBV7-9, the J gene TRBJ2-7; tentatively, D is TRBD1 or TRBD2 (6 bases each). CDR3 length equals 12 residues. The germline CDR1 and CDR2 sequences are SEHNR and FQNEAQ (reference sequence). The germline V and J ends were trimmed by 5 bases and 5 bases, with 10 bases remaining between them. The CDR3 sequence: CASSHGGHEQYF. CDR3 sequence (DNA): TGTGCCAGCAGCCACGGGGGCCACGAGCAGTACTTC.

This clonotype turned up a few times. This sequence joins TRBV3-1 and TRBJ2-6; D unresolved. There are 18 residues in the CDR3. V was trimmed by 0 bases and J by 0 bases, leaving 12 bases between them. In germline, CDR1 is LGHDT, CDR2 YNNKEL (reference sequence). The CDR3 DNA is TGTGCCAGCAGCCAAGATACGGGCAGGTTCTCTGGGGCCAACGTCCTGACTTTC. Its translation: CASSQDTGRFSGANVLTF.

In this sample, this clonotype turned up a few times. J is TRBJ1-2 and V is TRBV29-1; no firm D call. Trimming removed 2 bases at V and 7 bases at J, with 14 bases between. Per the germline V gene, CDR1 is SQVTM and CDR2 is ANQGSEA. The CDR3 contains 13 residues. The CDR3 DNA sequence: TGCAGCGTTGAACCCGGGCACCCCGGTGGCTACACCTTC. It specifies CSVEPGHPGGYTF.

In this sample, this clonotype turned up a few times. The genes are TRBV25-1 and TRBJ2-1; no firm D call. The germline CDR1 and CDR2 sequences are MGHDK and SYGVNS. The CDR3 has 12 amino acids. V was cut by 6 bases and J by 9 bases, with 12 bases left in between. CDR3 protein: CASSTSRFEQFF. For the CDR3, the DNA is TGTGCCAGCAGCACCTCACGGTTTGAGCAGTTCTTC.

This clonotype was picked up many times. V gene TRBV20-1 combines with J gene TRBJ2-7, with 10 bases aligning to TRBD2. CDR1 is DFQATT, CDR2 SNEGSKA, per germline (reference sequence). The trim removed 1 base at V and 3 bases at J, leaving 3 bases unmatched. The CDR3 contains 14 residues. The CDR3 bases are TGCAGTGCTAGAGTTAGCGGGAGGAACTACGAGCAGTACTTC. It specifies CSARVSGRNYEQYF.

The table lists this clonotype with many counts. The V and J genes are TRBV24-1 and TRBJ2-5; D gene uncertain. V was pared by 5 bases and J by 3 bases, with 9 bases between. The CDR3 loop spans 13 amino acids. Germline values: CDR1 KGHDR, CDR2 SFDVKD. The CDR3 nucleotides are TGTGCCACCAGTGGACAACCCGAAGAGACCCAGTACTTC. It specifies CATSGQPEETQYF.

This clonotype turned up a few times. V gene TRBV7-9 combines with J gene TRBJ2-1; D ambiguous. CDR1 and CDR2 (germline): SEHNR, FQNEAQ (reference sequence). CDR3 size: 15 residues. V lost 2 bases and J 9 bases, leaving 17 bases between the germline ends. CDR3 in DNA: TGTGCCAGCAGCTTACGGACCCCCCTTTTCGGTGAGCAGTTCTTC. It codes for CASSLRTPLFGEQFF.

V and J are TRBV7-9 and TRBJ2-5; weak D call: TRBD1 (5 bases). Germline-derived CDR1 and CDR2 are SEHNR and FQNEAQ (reference sequence). CDR3 length: 15 amino acids. V lost 3 bases and J lost 0, with 11 bases in between. The CDR3 spells CASSFAQGNQETQYF. The CDR3 DNA reads TGTGCCAGCAGCTTTGCCCAGGGAAACCAAGAGACCCAGTACTTC. Together with reference TRBV7-9 and TRBJ2-5, the CDR3 gives the full variable domain: DTGVSQNPRHKITKRGQNVTFRCDPISEHNRLYWYRQTLGQGPEFLTYFQNEAQLEKSRLLSDRFSAERPKGSFSTLEIQRTEQGDSAMYLCASSFAQGNQETQYFGPGTRLLVL.

The chain couples TRBV20-1 to TRBJ2-3; D is tentatively TRBD1 or TRBD2 (6 bases each). Germline lookup yields CDR1 DFQATT and CDR2 SNEGSKA (reference sequence). This CDR3 is built from 14 residues. V shed 2 bases and J shed 5 bases, with 14 bases lying between them. CDR3 residues: CSARNFRGEDTQYF. As DNA, the CDR3 is TGCAGTGCTAGAAATTTTAGGGGGGAAGATACGCAGTATTTT.